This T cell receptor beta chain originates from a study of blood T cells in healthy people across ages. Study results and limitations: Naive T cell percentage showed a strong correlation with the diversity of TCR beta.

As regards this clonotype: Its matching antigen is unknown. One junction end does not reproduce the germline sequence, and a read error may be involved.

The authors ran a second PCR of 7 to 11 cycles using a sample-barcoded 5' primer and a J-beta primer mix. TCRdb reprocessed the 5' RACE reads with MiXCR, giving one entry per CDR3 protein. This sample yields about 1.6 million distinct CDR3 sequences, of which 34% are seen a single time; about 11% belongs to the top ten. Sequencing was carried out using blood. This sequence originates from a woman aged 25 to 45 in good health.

This CDR3 is CIVEDLYEETQYF. CDR3 in DNA: TGCATCGTTGAAGACCTCTACGAGGAGACCCAGTACTTC. This chain links TRBV29-1 with TRBJ2-5; unclear D gene. In germline, CDR1 is SQVTM, CDR2 ANQGSEA. The CDR3 length is 13 residues. Full variable domain (missing parts from reference TRBV29-1 and TRBJ2-5): SAVISQKPSRDICQRGTSLTIQCQVDSQVTMMFWYRQQPGQSLTLIATANQGSEATYESGFVIDKFPISRPNLTFSTLTVSNMSPEDSSIYLCIVEDLYEETQYFGPGTRLLVL.